This TCR beta chain was sequenced in a study of T-cell memory formation after mild COVID-19. Study-wide background: TCR clusters were largely donor specific.

CDR3 size: 13 residues. Trimming took off 3 bases at V and 3 bases at J, with 5 bases between the two ends. Germline CDR1 WNHNN, CDR2 SYGVQD (reference sequence). This clonotype appeared many times. Via MiXCR, TCRdb re-called the 5' RACE reads, giving one row per CDR3 protein. In the table there are about 57,000 distinct CDR3 sequences, 9% to 15% of which are singletons. The clonotype was recovered from a young man who had mild COVID-19 (a few samples of this study predate the infection). Cell type and time point are not known. The chain carries TRBV10-1 and TRBJ2-2; D may be TRBD2 (5 bases). The source material was PBMCs or a T cell subset sorted from them (not recorded which). CDR3 residues: CASSDGDTGELFF. The CDR3 DNA sequence: TGCGCCAGCAGTGACGGGGACACCGGGGAGCTGTTTTTT.